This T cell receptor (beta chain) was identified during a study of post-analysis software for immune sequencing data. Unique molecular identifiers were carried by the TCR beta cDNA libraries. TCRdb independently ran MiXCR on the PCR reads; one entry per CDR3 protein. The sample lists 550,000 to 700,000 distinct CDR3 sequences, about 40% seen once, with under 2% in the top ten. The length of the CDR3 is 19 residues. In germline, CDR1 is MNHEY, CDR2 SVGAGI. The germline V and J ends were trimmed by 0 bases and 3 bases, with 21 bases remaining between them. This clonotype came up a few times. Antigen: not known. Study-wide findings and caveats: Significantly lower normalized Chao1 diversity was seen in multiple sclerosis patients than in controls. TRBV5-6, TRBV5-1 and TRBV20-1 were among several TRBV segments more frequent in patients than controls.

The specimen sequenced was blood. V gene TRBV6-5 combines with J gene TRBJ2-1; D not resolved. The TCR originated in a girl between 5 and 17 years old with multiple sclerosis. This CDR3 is CASSYSVALRNLDYNEQFF. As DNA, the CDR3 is TGTGCCAGCAGTTACTCAGTCGCACTCAGGAATTTGGACTACAATGAGCAGTTCTTC.